This TCR beta chain was obtained from a study of early T cells in non-severe SARS-CoV-2 infection. Study information: Bulk RNA isolated from unsorted whole blood underwent sequencing; chains were not paired.

TCRdb re-derived calls from the 5' RACE reads in MiXCR, one entry per CDR3 protein. The table shows nearly 90,000 distinct CDR3 sequences, with 14% occurring only once. The CDR3 is 16 amino acids. Germline V gives CDR1 SGHRS, CDR2 YFSETQ. J was trimmed by 0 bases and V by 4 bases; bases with no gene match: 10. The receptor was isolated from an adult who was a healthcare worker with PCR-confirmed SARS-CoV-2 infection or an uninfected control (not recorded which). This rearrangement joins TRBV5-1 to TRBJ2-7, with 7 bases identical to TRBD1. The sequenced sample consisted of whole blood. The CDR3 bases are TGCGCCAGCAGCCCGACCTACAGGGGTCCCTCCTACGAGCAGTACTTC. This gives the protein CASSPTYRGPSYEQYF.